The 23 T cell receptor beta chains given below trace back to one sample, sequenced in a study of CD4 T cells in relation to SARS-CoV-2 and coronaviruses. Sequenced by immunoSEQ multiplex PCR; TCRdb stores in-frame clones only, minus some. This sample yields around 35,000 clones, of which approximately 85% are seen a single time; less than 4% belongs to the top ten. Sequences were obtained from memory CD4+ T cells from PBMCs. All receptors come from an adult with COVID-19.

The chain links TRBV27 to TRBJ1-5; possibly TRBD1 for D (5 bases). CDR1 and CDR2 from the germline V gene are MNHEY and SMNVEV (reference sequence). The length of the CDR3 is 15 residues. V was shortened by 5 bases and J by 0 bases, with 11 bases between the two germline ends. CDR3 in amino acids: CASSTEGLSNQPQHF. In DNA form, the CDR3 reads TGTGCCAGCAGTACCGAGGGGCTTAGCAATCAGCCCCAGCATTTT.

The V gene is TRBV5-5, the J gene TRBJ1-2; the match to TRBD1 covers 9 bases. Losses at the gene ends were 2 bases for V and 1 base for J; bases not matched to a gene: 6. The CDR3 is 16 residues long. Germline V lookup: CDR1 SGHKS, CDR2 YYEKEE (reference sequence). The CDR3 bases are TGTGCCAGCAGCTTACTAGCGGGACAGGGTAACTATGGCTACACCTTC. Translating it yields CASSLLAGQGNYGYTF.

The V call is TRBV3-1 (or the pseudogene TRBV3-2), the J call TRBJ1-2, with no clear D. The CDR3 contains 13 residues. The V and J ends lost 0 bases and 5 bases respectively, with 7 bases between them. CDR1 is LGHDT and CDR2 is YNNKEL in the germline V gene (reference sequence). CDR3 sequence: CASSQDELYGYTF. CDR3 bases: TGTGCCAGCAGCCAAGACGAGCTTTATGGCTACACCTTC.

The rearrangement joins TRBV7-9 to TRBJ2-1; TRBD2 might be the D (6 bases). This CDR3 spans 14 amino acids. V was clipped by 5 bases and J by 7 bases, with 15 bases between them. CDR1 is SEHNR, CDR2 FQNEAQ, per germline (reference sequence). CDR3 nucleotide sequence: TGTGCCAGCAGCGTTCCCGGGACTCAGAATGAGCAGTTCTTC. Translating gives CASSVPGTQNEQFF.

The V call is TRBV10-3, the J call TRBJ1-4, with 9 bases matching TRBD1. V shed 1 base, J shed 8 bases, and the junction held 8 bases outside the gene matches. CDR3 length equals 16 residues. From germline, CDR1 is ENHRY and CDR2 SYGVKD. The DNA for the CDR3 is TGTGCCATCAGTGAGTTTACGGGACAGGGAAGAGAAAAACTGTTTTTT. Encoded protein: CAISEFTGQGREKLFF.

The chain is built from TRBV7-2 and TRBJ2-1; 11 bases are shared with TRBD2. Trimming cost V 6 bases and J 13 bases; bases outside gene matches: 5. Germline V gene data show CDR1 as SGHTA and CDR2 as FQGNSA. The CDR3 contains 12 residues. The chain's CDR3 is CASRVAGGPQFF. In DNA, the CDR3 is TGTGCCAGCAGAGTAGCGGGAGGGCCTCAGTTCTTC.

This clone appeared once. The CDR3 DNA sequence: TGTGCCAGCAGTGTACGGGGGCGGGACACTGAAGCTTTCTTT. Translation gives CASSVRGRDTEAFF. J is TRBJ1-1 and V is TRBV2; a possible D gene is TRBD1 (6 bases). V lost 4 bases and J lost 3, with 12 bases in between. The CDR3 has 14 residues. Germline CDR1 is SNHLY and CDR2 is FYNNEI. The variable domain in full, with the rest retrieved from reference TRBV2 and TRBJ1-1, is EPEVTQTPSHQVTQMGQEVILRCVPISNHLYFYWYRQILGQKVEFLVSFYNNEISEKSEIFDDQFSVERPDGSNFTLKIRSTKLEDSAMYFCASSVRGRDTEAFFGQGTRLTVV.

The J gene is TRBJ2-7, the V gene TRBV5-8, with D perhaps TRBD2 (6 bases). V was pared by 7 bases and J by 7 bases, with 9 bases between. Germline V lookup: CDR1 SGHTS, CDR2 YDEGEE. The CDR3 is made up of 10 amino acids. CDR3 sequence (DNA): TGTGCCAGCGGGAGGTGGGAGCAGTACTTC. It is translated as CASGRWEQYF.

The chain employs TRBV28 and TRBJ2-2, with D tentatively TRBD2 (6 bases). V gave up 7 bases and J gave up 2 bases, with 23 bases separating them. This CDR3 spans 18 amino acids. The germline CDR1 and CDR2 sequences are MDHEN and SYDVKM. In nucleotides, the CDR3 is TGTGCCAGCACCAACCCTTGGGGGGACCGATCAAACACCGGGGAGCTGTTTTTT. The encoded protein is CASTNPWGDRSNTGELFF. Full variable domain (rest looked up from reference TRBV28 and TRBJ2-2): DVKVTQSSRYLVKRTGEKVFLECVQDMDHENMFWYRQDPGLGLRLIYFSYDVKMKEKGDIPEGYSVSREKKERFSLILESASTNQTSMYLCASTNPWGDRSNTGELFFGEGSRLTVL.

The rearrangement joins TRBV7-3 to TRBJ1-1; D remains unclear. The CDR3 has 13 residues. Germline V CDR1 and CDR2: SGHTA, FQGTGA. Trimming removed 5 bases from V and 4 bases from J, with 11 bases in between. CDR3 sequence (DNA): TGTGCCAGCAGCGAAATGTCTGGCACTGAAGCTTTCTTT. Amino acids: CASSEMSGTEAFF.

The rearrangement links TRBV19 to TRBJ1-1, with D perhaps matching TRBD1 (5 bases). There are 14 residues in the CDR3. Trimming removed 4 bases from V and 4 bases from J, with 13 bases in between. Germline lookup yields CDR1 LNHDA and CDR2 SQIVND (reference sequence). This chain's CDR3 is CASSTPGGGTEAFF. CDR3 nucleotide sequence: TGTGCCAGTAGTACCCCGGGGGGGGGCACTGAAGCTTTCTTT. The full variable domain, with the rest looked up from reference TRBV19 and TRBJ1-1, is DGGITQSPKYLFRKEGQNVTLSCEQNLNHDAMYWYRQDPGQGLRLIYYSQIVNDFQKGDIAEGYSVSREKKESFPLTVTSAQKNPTAFYLCASSTPGGGTEAFFGQGTRLTVV.

The J gene is TRBJ2-5, the V gene TRBV2; 8 nucleotides line up with TRBD2. CDR1 is SNHLY and CDR2 is FYNNEI in the germline V gene. This CDR3 is built from 15 residues. The V gene end was trimmed by 8 bases and the J gene end by 2 bases; junction bases not matched to a gene: 10. The CDR3 sequence: CASQQRTSRQETQYF. CDR3 sequence (DNA): TGTGCCAGCCAGCAAAGGACTAGCAGACAAGAGACCCAGTACTTC.

This chain links TRBV30 with TRBJ2-5; D uncertain. Germline-derived CDR1 and CDR2 are GTSNPN and SVGIG (reference sequence). CDR3 size: 12 residues. Trimming removed 0 bases from V and 5 bases from J, with 7 bases in between. The CDR3 loop reads CAWSVLGETQYF. The CDR3 DNA reads as TGTGCCTGGAGTGTACTTGGGGAGACCCAGTACTTC.

The V call is TRBV10-3, the J call TRBJ1-4; D may be TRBD1 (6 bases). CDR1 is ENHRY and CDR2 is SYGVKD in the germline V gene. The ends were cut back, 7 bases at V and 0 bases at J, with 21 bases in the middle. This CDR3 is 18 amino acids long. The CDR3 DNA follows: TGTGCCATCACTACCCGGACAGCCCTCCTCGCAACTAATGAAAAACTGTTTTTT. This codes for CAITTRTALLATNEKLFF.

This sequence joins TRBV30 and TRBJ2-7; possible D gene TRBD1, 6 bases. Trimming took off 3 bases at V and 5 bases at J, with 17 bases between the two ends. This CDR3 comprises 14 residues. Germline CDR1 GTSNPN, CDR2 SVGIG (reference sequence). CDR3 nucleotides: TGTGCCTGGAGCCGGTCTCCGGACAGAAACGAGCAGTACTTC. This sequence encodes CAWSRSPDRNEQYF.

The V and J genes are TRBV28 and TRBJ2-4; no reliable D call. The CDR3 is made up of 13 amino acids. V was clipped by 5 bases and J by 9 bases, with 14 bases between them. Germline V gene data show CDR1 as MDHEN and CDR2 as SYDVKM. This CDR3 reads CASSPNPLVIQYF. The CDR3 bases are TGTGCCAGCAGTCCAAACCCCTTGGTCATTCAGTACTTC.

This clone was seen just once. This chain links TRBV9 with TRBJ1-5, with unresolved D. This CDR3 region has 13 residues. Trimming removed 0 bases at V and 5 bases at J, with 6 bases between. CDR1 is SGDLS and CDR2 is YYNGEE in the germline V gene. DNA of the CDR3: TGTGCCAGCAGCGTAGATCGGGATCAGCCCCAGCATTTT. It codes for CASSVDRDQPQHF.

The chain is built from TRBV12-3 or TRBV12-4 and TRBJ2-7; a weak D match, TRBD2 (6 bases). This CDR3 region has 13 residues. V was shortened by 2 bases and J by 6 bases, with 11 bases between the two germline ends. CDR3 in DNA: TGTGCCAGCAGTTTACTAAGGGACTCCGAGCAGTACTTC. This translates into CASSLLRDSEQYF.

This clone was found a few times. This chain connects TRBV7-8 to TRBJ1-3, with 7 positions matching TRBD1. The CDR3 spans 15 residues. V lost 5 bases and J lost 4; bases outside the gene matches: 8. In germline, CDR1 is SGHVS, CDR2 FQNEAQ. The CDR3 reads CASSTDRFKGNTIYF. CDR3 coding DNA: TGTGCCAGCAGCACGGACAGGTTCAAAGGAAACACCATATATTTT.

The J gene is TRBJ1-5, the V gene TRBV6-5; D call uncertain. CDR1 MNHEY and CDR2 SVGAGI come from the germline V gene. The CDR3 sequence is 14 residues long. V lost 6 bases to trimming and J lost 4 bases, with 13 bases between them. CDR3 residues: CASSDAWENQPQHF. CDR3 DNA: TGTGCCAGCAGCGACGCGTGGGAAAATCAGCCCCAGCATTTT.

This clone showed up just once. The genes are TRBV3-1 (or the pseudogene TRBV3-2) and TRBJ1-2, with TRBD1 matching over 8 bases. V was clipped by 5 bases and J by 14 bases; unmatched bases: 7. Germline CDR1 reads LGHDT; CDR2 reads YNNKEL (reference sequence). The CDR3 spans 11 residues. In DNA, the CDR3 is TGTGCCAGCAGCGGACAGGGAAGGTATACCTTC. Translation gives CASSGQGRYTF.

V usage is TRBV10-3 and J usage is TRBJ2-1; no firm D call. V was cut by 3 bases and J by 0 bases, with 15 bases left in between. The CDR3 sequence is 17 residues long. Germline V gives CDR1 ENHRY, CDR2 SYGVKD. The CDR3 is CAISERKGTGSYNEQFF. CDR3 coding DNA: TGTGCCATCAGTGAAAGGAAGGGCACGGGCTCCTACAATGAGCAGTTCTTC.

V and J are TRBV11-2 and TRBJ2-1, with TRBD2 matching over 12 bases. CDR1 and CDR2 from the germline V gene are SGHAT and FQNNGV. The CDR3 is 15 amino acids. Trimming removed 1 base from V and 6 bases from J; junction bases left unmatched: 1. The chain's CDR3 is CASSLASGRVNEQFF. The CDR3 DNA follows: TGTGCCAGCAGCTTAGCTAGCGGGAGGGTCAATGAGCAGTTCTTC.